This T cell receptor beta chain was retrieved from a study of beta chain features in type 1 diabetes. Overall study findings and caveats: Cells with high TCR expression could be over-represented when cDNA is sequenced. A potential influence of HLA type upon TCRB rearrangement remained unresolved herein. The study found that naive, central memory and Treg TCRB repertoires appeared more similar in patients than in healthy donors. Short templates might get an advantage during PCR, and this would be equal in patients and controls. For Type 1 diabetes patients, all four CD4+ subsets carried TCRB CDR3s that were moderately but significantly shorter.

What was sequenced were expressed TCRB transcripts, since all of the isolated RNA had been reverse transcribed. Assay: immunoSEQ multiplex PCR; the TCRdb copy retains only in-frame clones and omits some. The sample lists roughly 140,000 clones; 10% were seen once. This clone showed up just a few times. Its antigen is currently unknown. Germline V gives CDR1 LGHNA, CDR2 YNFKEQ. This CDR3 has 16 amino acids. V shed 6 bases and J shed 3 bases, with 18 bases lying between them. The sequenced material came from central memory CD4+ T cells from blood. The rearrangement joins TRBV4-2 to TRBJ1-5; tentatively, D is TRBD1 (5 bases). The receptor's source is a man aged 30-40 years with type 1 diabetes. CDR3 DNA sequence: TGTGCCAGCAGAGATCAAGGTGGAGGGGACAATCAGCCCCAGCATTTT. Amino acid sequence: CASRDQGGGDNQPQHF.